The present TCR beta chain was sequenced within a study of blood T cell repertoires in COVID-19. The germline V gene encodes CDR1 MNHNS and CDR2 SASEGT. This CDR3 region has 14 residues. Losses at the gene ends were 5 bases for V and 5 bases for J; bases not matched to a gene: 6. Seattle enrolled patients during active infection and tracked them longitudinally. Clones were read by immunoSEQ multiplex PCR, and TCRdb kept only the in-frame ones, dropping some. The table lists tens of thousands of clones, around 73% of them singletons, with 13% to 15% in the top ten. The sequence derives from a man in his 60s with COVID-19, enrolled during active disease. The chain is built from TRBV6-1 and TRBJ1-5; 7 positions agree with TRBD1. What was sequenced was peripheral blood. CDR3 DNA sequence: TGTGCCAGCAGTTCGACAGGGTTGGATCAGCCCCAGCATTTT. Amino acids: CASSSTGLDQPQHF.